This T cell receptor beta chain originates from a study of T cell responses to AZD1222 COVID-19 vaccine. Findings and caveats of the study: White British donors predominated, females outnumbered males, and clonal diversity was possibly underestimated.

Comment on this clone: As yet, its antigen is unknown.

The CDR3 length is 13 residues. Germline assignment: CDR1 MDHEN and CDR2 SYDVKM. V lost 2 bases, J lost 3 bases, and 8 bases lay in between. The data were produced by immunoSEQ multiplex PCR, yet TCRdb's version contains in-frame clones alone and is incomplete. The data contain more than 120,000 clones, almost 90% of them singletons. This material consisted of peripheral blood, taken 28 days after the second AZD1222 dose. This receptor was taken from an adult who received the AZD1222 COVID-19 vaccine. This rearrangement joins TRBV28 to TRBJ2-7; D is uncertain. CDR3 sequence: CASSLVLDYEQYF. CDR3 coding DNA: TGTGCCAGCAGTTTAGTGCTAGACTACGAGCAGTACTTC. Based on the CDR3 plus reference TRBV28 and TRBJ2-7, the full variable domain is DVKVTQSSRYLVKRTGEKVFLECVQDMDHENMFWYRQDPGLGLRLIYFSYDVKMKEKGDIPEGYSVSREKKERFSLILESASTNQTSMYLCASSLVLDYEQYFGPGTRLTVT.